This T cell receptor (beta chain) was captured by sequencing in a study of cytomegalovirus exposure and HLA in healthy donors listed by TCRdb under 2017. In the study overall: According to a later analysis, one platform produced both the 120 validation repertoires and the approximately 660 repertoires of the first cohort. The study aimed to test whether cataloging public T cell receptors could reveal signatures of past pathogen exposure. Along with the roughly 710-subject first cohort, a separate validation cohort of about 110 different subjects was used. To predict cytomegalovirus infection status, the study combined high-throughput TCR immunosequencing, statistical association of individual TCRs with disease status, and machine learning.

The germline V gene sets CDR1 to MDHEN and CDR2 to SYDVKM. The junction carries 21 bases between V and J, which are trimmed by 6 bases and 12 bases respectively. The CDR3 spans 13 residues, from the cysteine through the phenylalanine. The CDR3 DNA has 39 bases and is translated from base 1. As regards this clone: The clone's antigen remains unknown. No quality values exist for individual bases; no much larger clone is one base distant.

The donors were included in the validation cohort of roughly 130 subjects, a group kept apart from the roughly 700-subject first cohort. The full study reports these points: The authors suggested that the approach could potentially be extended to other disease states and immunological phenotypes. The study gave a list of under 200 TCR beta chains associated with cytomegalovirus. A later analysis had no HLA typing for the validation cohort, so co-occurrence there was scored across all 110 or so repertoires. The classifier was reported to diagnose cytomegalovirus status with high specificity and sensitivity in both the original cohort and the validation cohort. While some public TCRs were present in many individuals, most TCR sequences turned up only very rarely across donors. A later analysis found that TCRs clustered in the first cohort also tended to co-occur in the 120 validation repertoires, with just under 95% of cluster scores above 0. In vitro tests confirmed that three of the cytomegalovirus-associated TCR beta chains recognize cytomegalovirus antigens.

The library came from the immunoSEQ multiplex PCR assay. In the paper's pipeline: A statistical classification framework was built for diagnosing cytomegalovirus status from the catalog of TCR beta chain sequences. TCRdb retrieved this table from immuneACCESS and kept in-frame rearrangements only. Not all clones are present; in checked studies, unresolved V genes account for under half, and no reason is known for the remainder. V and J calls and clone size are given by that table; D and trimming were obtained from the DNA. The sample includes about 130,000 clones, with around 94% observed a single time. In total, the top ten clones hold roughly 1.2% of the sample.

The sequenced material came from PBMCs. The sequence came from a woman aged 18-30 years in good health and CMV-seronegative. The chain couples TRBV28 to TRBJ2-7, and the D gene may be TRBD2, 7 bases matching. The CDR3 is CASSQGRAVPWYF. The DNA sequence is given as TGTGCCAGCAGCCAGGGGAGGGCCGTACCTTGGTACTTC.